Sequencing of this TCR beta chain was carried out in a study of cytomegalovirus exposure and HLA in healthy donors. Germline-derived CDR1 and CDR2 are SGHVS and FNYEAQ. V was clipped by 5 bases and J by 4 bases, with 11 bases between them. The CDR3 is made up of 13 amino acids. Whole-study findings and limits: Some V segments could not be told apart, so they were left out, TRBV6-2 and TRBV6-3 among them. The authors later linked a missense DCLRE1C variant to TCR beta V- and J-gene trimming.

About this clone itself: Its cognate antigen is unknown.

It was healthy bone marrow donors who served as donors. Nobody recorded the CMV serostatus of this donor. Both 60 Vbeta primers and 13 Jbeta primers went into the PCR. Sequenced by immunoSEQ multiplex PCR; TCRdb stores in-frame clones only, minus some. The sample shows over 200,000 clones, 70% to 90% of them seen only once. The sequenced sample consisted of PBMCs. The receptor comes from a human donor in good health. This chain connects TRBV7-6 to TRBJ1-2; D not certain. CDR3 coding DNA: TGTGCCAGCAGCGGAGGAGATACCTATGGCTACACCTTC. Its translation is CASSGGDTYGYTF.